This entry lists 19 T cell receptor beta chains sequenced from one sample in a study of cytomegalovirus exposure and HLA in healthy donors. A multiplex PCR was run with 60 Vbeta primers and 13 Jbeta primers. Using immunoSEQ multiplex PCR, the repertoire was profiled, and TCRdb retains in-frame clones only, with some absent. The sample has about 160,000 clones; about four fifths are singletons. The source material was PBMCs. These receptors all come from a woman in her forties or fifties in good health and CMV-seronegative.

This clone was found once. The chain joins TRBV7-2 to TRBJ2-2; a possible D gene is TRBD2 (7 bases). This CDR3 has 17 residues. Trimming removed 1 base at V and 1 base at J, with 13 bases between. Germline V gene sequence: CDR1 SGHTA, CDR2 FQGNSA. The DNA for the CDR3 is TGTGCCAGCAGCTTAGATGGCGGGGGCCAGAACACCGGGGAGCTGTTTTTT. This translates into CASSLDGGGQNTGELFF.

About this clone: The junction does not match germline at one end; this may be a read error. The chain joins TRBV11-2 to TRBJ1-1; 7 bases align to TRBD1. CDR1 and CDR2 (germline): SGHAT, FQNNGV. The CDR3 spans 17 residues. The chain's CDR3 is CASSYPQGRGLKTEAFF. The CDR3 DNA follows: TGTGCCAGCAGCTATCCACAGGGGCGTGGTTTGAAGACTGAAGCTTTCTTT.

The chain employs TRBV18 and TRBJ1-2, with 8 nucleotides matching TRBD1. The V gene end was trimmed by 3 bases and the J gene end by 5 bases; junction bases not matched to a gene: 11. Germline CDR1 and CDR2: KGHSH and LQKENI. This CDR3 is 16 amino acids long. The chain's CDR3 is CASSPYEGQGGYGYTF. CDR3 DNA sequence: TGTGCCAGCTCACCTTATGAAGGACAGGGAGGATATGGCTACACCTTC.

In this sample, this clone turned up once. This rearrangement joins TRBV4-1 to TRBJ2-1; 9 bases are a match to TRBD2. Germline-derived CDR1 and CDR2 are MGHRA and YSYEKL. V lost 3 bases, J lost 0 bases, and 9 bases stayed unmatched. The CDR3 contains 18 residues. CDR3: CASSHRILAGSSYNEQFF. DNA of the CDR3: TGCGCCAGCAGCCACAGGATTCTAGCGGGGAGCTCCTACAATGAGCAGTTCTTC.

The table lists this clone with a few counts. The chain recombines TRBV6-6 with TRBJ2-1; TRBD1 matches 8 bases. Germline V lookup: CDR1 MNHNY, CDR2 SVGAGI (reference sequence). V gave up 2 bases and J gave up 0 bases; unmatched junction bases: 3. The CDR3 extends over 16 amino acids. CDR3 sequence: CASSYGQGLSYNEQFF. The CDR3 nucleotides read TGTGCCAGCAGTTACGGACAGGGACTCTCCTACAATGAGCAGTTCTTC.

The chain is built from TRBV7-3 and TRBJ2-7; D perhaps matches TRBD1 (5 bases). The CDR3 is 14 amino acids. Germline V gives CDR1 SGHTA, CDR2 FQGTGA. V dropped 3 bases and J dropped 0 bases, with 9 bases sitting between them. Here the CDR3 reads CASSFGALSYEQYF. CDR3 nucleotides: TGTGCCAGCAGCTTTGGGGCGCTCTCCTACGAGCAGTACTTC.

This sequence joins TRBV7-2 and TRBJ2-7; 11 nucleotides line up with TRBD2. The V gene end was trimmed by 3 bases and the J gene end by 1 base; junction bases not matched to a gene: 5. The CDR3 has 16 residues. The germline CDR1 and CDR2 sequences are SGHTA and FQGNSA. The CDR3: CASSLRLAGGSYEQYF. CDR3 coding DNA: TGTGCCAGCAGCTTGCGGCTAGCGGGAGGATCCTACGAGCAGTACTTC.

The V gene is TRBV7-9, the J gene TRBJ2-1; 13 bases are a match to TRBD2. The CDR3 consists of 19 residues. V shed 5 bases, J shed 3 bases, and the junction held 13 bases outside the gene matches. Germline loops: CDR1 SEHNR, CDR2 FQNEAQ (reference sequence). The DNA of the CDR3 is TGTGCCAGCAGCGCGGACAGAGTCACTAGCGGGAGGGACTACAATGAGCAGTTCTTC. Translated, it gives CASSADRVTSGRDYNEQFF.

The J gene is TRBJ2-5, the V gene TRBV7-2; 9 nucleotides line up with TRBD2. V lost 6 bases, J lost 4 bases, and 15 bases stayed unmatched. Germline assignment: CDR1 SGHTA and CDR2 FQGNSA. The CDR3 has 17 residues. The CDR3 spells CASRPGGGRGSGETQYF. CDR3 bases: TGTGCCAGCAGGCCCGGTGGCGGGAGGGGATCAGGAGAGACCCAGTACTTC.

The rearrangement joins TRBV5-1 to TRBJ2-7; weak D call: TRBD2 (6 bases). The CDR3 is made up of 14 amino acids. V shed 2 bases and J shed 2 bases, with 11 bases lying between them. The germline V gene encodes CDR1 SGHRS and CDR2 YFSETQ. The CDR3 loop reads CASSFRGKAYEQYF. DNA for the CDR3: TGCGCCAGCAGCTTTCGCGGGAAAGCCTACGAGCAGTACTTC.

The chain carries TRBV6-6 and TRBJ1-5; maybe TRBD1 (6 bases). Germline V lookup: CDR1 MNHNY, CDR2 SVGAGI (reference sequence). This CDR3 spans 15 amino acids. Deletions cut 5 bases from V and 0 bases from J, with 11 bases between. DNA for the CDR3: TGTGCCAGCAGTCTACAGGGAAATAGCAATCAGCCCCAGCATTTT. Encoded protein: CASSLQGNSNQPQHF.

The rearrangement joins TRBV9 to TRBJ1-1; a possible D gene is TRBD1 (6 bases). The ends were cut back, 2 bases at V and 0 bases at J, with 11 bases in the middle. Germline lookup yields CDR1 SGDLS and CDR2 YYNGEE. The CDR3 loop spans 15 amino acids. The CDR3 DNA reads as TGTGCCAGCAGCGTGGGAGGGACAATGAACACTGAAGCTTTCTTT. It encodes CASSVGGTMNTEAFF.

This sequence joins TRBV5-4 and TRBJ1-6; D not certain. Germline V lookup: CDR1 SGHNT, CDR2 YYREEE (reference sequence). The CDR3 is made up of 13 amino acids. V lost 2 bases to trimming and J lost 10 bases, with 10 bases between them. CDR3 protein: CASSFLGRSPLHF. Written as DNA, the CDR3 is TGTGCCAGCAGCTTTTTGGGCAGATCACCCCTCCACTTT.

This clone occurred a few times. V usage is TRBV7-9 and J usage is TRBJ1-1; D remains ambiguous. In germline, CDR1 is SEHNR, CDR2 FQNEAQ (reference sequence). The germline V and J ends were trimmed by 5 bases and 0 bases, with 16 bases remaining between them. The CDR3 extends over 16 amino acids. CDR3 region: CASSPRGNEMNTEAFF. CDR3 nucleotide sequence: TGTGCCAGCAGCCCTCGAGGGAACGAGATGAACACTGAAGCTTTCTTT.

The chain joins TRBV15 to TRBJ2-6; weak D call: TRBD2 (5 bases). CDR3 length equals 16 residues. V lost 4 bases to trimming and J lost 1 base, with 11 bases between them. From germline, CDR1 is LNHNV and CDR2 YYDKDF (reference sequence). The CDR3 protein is CATSTPRGSGANVLTF. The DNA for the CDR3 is TGTGCCACCAGCACTCCCCGGGGTTCTGGGGCCAACGTCCTGACTTTC.

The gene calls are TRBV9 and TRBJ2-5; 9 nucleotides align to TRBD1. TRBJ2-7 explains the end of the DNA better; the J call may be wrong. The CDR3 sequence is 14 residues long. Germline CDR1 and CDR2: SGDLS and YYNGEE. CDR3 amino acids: CASSGRDRVYEQYF. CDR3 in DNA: TGTGCCAGCAGCGGCCGGGACAGGGTCTACGAGCAGTACTTC.

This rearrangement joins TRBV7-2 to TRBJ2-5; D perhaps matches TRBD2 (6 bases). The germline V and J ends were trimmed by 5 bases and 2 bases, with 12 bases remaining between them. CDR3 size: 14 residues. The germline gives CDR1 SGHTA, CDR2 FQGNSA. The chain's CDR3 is CASSLRDSQETQYF. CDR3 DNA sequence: TGTGCCAGCAGCCTTCGGGACTCACAAGAGACCCAGTACTTC. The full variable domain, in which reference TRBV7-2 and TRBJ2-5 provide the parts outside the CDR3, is GAGVSQSPSNKVTEKGKDVELRCDPISGHTALYWYRQSLGQGLEFLIYFQGNSAPDKSGLPSDRFSAERTGGSVSTLTIQRTQQEDSAVYLCASSLRDSQETQYFGPGTRLLVL.

DNA for the CDR3: TGCGCCAGCAGCCAAGATGAGGGTGTCCAGCCCCAGCATTTT. Translation: CASSQDEGVQPQHF. The V call is TRBV4-3, the J call TRBJ1-5, with D hard to call. There are 14 residues in the CDR3. Germline V lookup: CDR1 LGHNA, CDR2 YSLEER. Trimming pared 0 bases from V and 7 bases from J, leaving 10 bases between.

The CDR3 reads CASSHGLAGGHEQYF. CDR3 sequence (DNA): TGTGCCAGCAGCCATGGACTAGCGGGAGGCCACGAGCAGTACTTC. The rearrangement uses TRBV7-2 and TRBJ2-7, with TRBD2 matching over 14 bases. V was clipped by 5 bases and J by 5 bases; unmatched bases: 5. Germline V gene sequence: CDR1 SGHTA, CDR2 FQGNSA. This CDR3 is 15 amino acids long.